The 20 T cell receptor beta chains listed next were all sequenced from one sample in a study of human T cells and chemical hapten exposure. Time point specified: patch test 3, about 24 weeks after DPC sensitization. Described treatment: therapeutic diphenylcyclopropenone sensitization with weekly scalp DPC. TCRdb processed the RACE reads anew with MiXCR; each CDR3 protein has one entry. This sample has 100,000 or so distinct CDR3 sequences, with about 34% found just once. The sample here was whole blood, taken in connection with sensitization to the hapten diphenylcyclopropenone (DPC). The receptors originated from a man aged 35 to 55 with alopecia areata. Some clones in this sample may be carry-over from other donors' samples.

This clonotype appeared a few times. This chain joins TRBV6-1 and TRBJ2-7; no reliable D call. The V end lost 2 bases, the J end lost 2 bases, and 7 bases lay between the germline ends. CDR3 length: 13 residues. Germline V gene lookup returns CDR1 MNHNS and CDR2 SASEGT. The CDR3 spells CASSEQDPYEQYV. The CDR3 DNA reads as TGTGCCAGCAGTGAACAGGATCCCTACGAGCAGTACGTC.

This chain joins TRBV6-5 and TRBJ2-3; weak D call: TRBD2 (5 bases). The CDR3 spans 13 residues. V was pared by 5 bases and J by 5 bases, with 11 bases between. Germline V CDR1 and CDR2: MNHEY, SVGAGI. CDR3 amino acids: CASSNLEGDTQYF. In DNA form, the CDR3 reads TGTGCCAGCAGTAACCTAGAGGGAGATACGCAGTATTTT.

The chain has TRBV18 and TRBJ2-3, with 7 bases fitting TRBD1. The germline CDR1 and CDR2 sequences are KGHSH and LQKENI. CDR3 length: 13 amino acids. Unmatched junction bases numbered 3, after V lost 4 bases and J lost 5 bases. The CDR3 DNA reads TGTGCCAGCTCACAAGGGGGCCTAGATACGCAGTATTTT. The encoded protein is CASSQGGLDTQYF.

This clonotype was observed a handful of times. The chain employs TRBV20-1 and TRBJ2-7, with D uncertain. The CDR3 is made up of 12 amino acids. The germline V gene has CDR1 DFQATT and CDR2 SNEGSKA (reference sequence). With 0 bases removed from V and 11 bases from J, the gap between germline ends came to 14 bases. The CDR3, as DNA: TGCAGTGCTAGAGATATAAGGGCTAGTGAGTACGTC. It codes for CSARDIRASEYV.

This clonotype was seen more than once but under ten times. The chain links TRBV29-1 to TRBJ2-3, with 11 bases lining up with TRBD2. The CDR3 consists of 16 residues. V shed 7 bases and J 6 bases; nucleotides not matched to a gene: 15. Germline CDR1 and CDR2: SQVTM and ANQGSEA. DNA of the CDR3: TGCAGCGCCCGAGGAGGGCTAGCGGGAGGAATGGATACGCAGTATTTT. Protein product: CSARGGLAGGMDTQYF.

V is TRBV3-1 and J is TRBJ2-7, with TRBD2 as a possible D gene (6 bases). Trimming took 0 bases from V and 6 from J, leaving 12 bases between them. This CDR3 is 14 amino acids long. CDR1 is LGHDT and CDR2 is YNNKEL in the germline V gene (reference sequence). In nucleotides, the CDR3 is TGTGCCAGCAGCCAAGATAATCTGGGAGGCGAGCAGTACGTC. Translated: CASSQDNLGGEQYV.

The chain recombines TRBV11-2 with TRBJ2-7; TRBD1 matches at 8 bases. CDR1 and CDR2 (germline): SGHAT, FQNNGV. The CDR3 runs 12 residues. Losses at the gene ends were 6 bases for V and 6 bases for J; bases not matched to a gene: 4. The CDR3: CASSRDRGEQYF. CDR3 DNA sequence: TGTGCCAGCAGTCGAGACAGGGGCGAGCAGTACTTC.

This chain links TRBV6-2 or TRBV6-3 with TRBJ2-7, with TRBD1 identical over 7 bases. This CDR3 has 15 amino acids. CDR1 and CDR2 (germline): MNHEY, SVGEGT. V dropped 7 bases and J dropped 3; count of bases not matched to a gene: 12. CDR3 sequence (DNA): TGTGCCAGCACCTTAAACAGGCCAGGGGGCTACGAGCAGTACTTC. Translation gives CASTLNRPGGYEQYF.

This clonotype was counted only a few times. This chain joins TRBV14 and TRBJ2-3; a possible D gene is TRBD1 (6 bases). The germline gives CDR1 SGHDN, CDR2 FVKESK. The CDR3 contains 15 residues. Trimming took 4 bases from V and 2 from J, leaving 13 bases between them. The CDR3 DNA reads TGTGCCAGCAGCCTGGCAGGGGAGCTCACAGATACGCAGTATTTT. Amino acids: CASSLAGELTDTQYF.

This clonotype showed up just a few times. The chain carries TRBV29-1 and TRBJ2-3, with no clear D. In germline, CDR1 is SQVTM, CDR2 ANQGSEA. V gave up 4 bases and J gave up 1 base, with 15 bases separating them. The CDR3 consists of 15 residues. CDR3 sequence: CSVGSGSSRTDTQYF. Written as DNA, the CDR3 is TGCAGCGTTGGAAGTGGTAGCTCACGCACAGATACGCAGTATTTT.

This clonotype came up a few times. The genes are TRBV7-9 and TRBJ1-1; perhaps TRBD1 as D (6 bases). Germline V gene data show CDR1 as SEHNR and CDR2 as FQNEAQ (reference sequence). The V gene lost 2 bases and the J gene lost 3 bases, with 10 bases spanning the gap. CDR3 size: 14 residues. As DNA, the CDR3 is TGTGCCAGCAGCTTATCAGGGGCCCACACTGAAGCTTTCTTT. The encoded protein is CASSLSGAHTEAFF.

This chain connects TRBV28 to TRBJ1-5; 7 bases are a match to TRBD1. There are 16 residues in the CDR3. Germline V gene sequence: CDR1 MDHEN, CDR2 SYDVKM. Trimming removed 7 bases from V and 2 bases from J; junction bases left unmatched: 11. CDR3 region: CASIHADRLGNQPQHF. In DNA, the CDR3 is TGTGCCAGCATCCATGCGGACAGGCTTGGCAATCAGCCCCAGCATTTT.

V usage is TRBV18 and J usage is TRBJ2-4; 8 bases match TRBD1. V was clipped by 1 base and J by 2 bases; unmatched bases: 7. The length of the CDR3 is 17 residues. Germline V gene data show CDR1 as KGHSH and CDR2 as LQKENI. CDR3 DNA: TGTGCCAGCTCACCACTGCCAGGGGGCACGACCAAAAACATTCAGTACTTC. Protein product: CASSPLPGGTTKNIQYF.

The chain couples TRBV9 to TRBJ2-7; possible D gene TRBD1, 5 bases. Germline V lookup: CDR1 SGDLS, CDR2 YYNGEE. This CDR3 contains 16 residues. Trimming left V 4 bases short and J 4 bases short, with 21 bases between. The CDR3 sequence is CASSPQTAYYGYEQYV. CDR3 DNA: TGTGCCAGCAGCCCGCAGACAGCCTACTACGGATACGAGCAGTACGTC.

The V and J genes are TRBV12-5 and TRBJ1-5; D gene unclear. V was clipped by 0 bases and J by 7 bases, with 13 bases between them. The germline CDR1 and CDR2 sequences are LGHNT and FRNRAP. This CDR3 spans 15 amino acids. The CDR3 protein is CASGLVVGVGQPQHF. The CDR3 nucleotides are TGTGCTAGTGGTTTGGTCGTCGGGGTTGGGCAGCCCCAGCATTTT.

This chain connects TRBV7-9 to TRBJ1-1, with 9 nucleotides matching TRBD1. The germline gives CDR1 SEHNR, CDR2 FQNEAQ (reference sequence). This CDR3 spans 15 amino acids. J was trimmed by 5 bases and V by 6 bases; bases with no gene match: 10. In DNA, the CDR3 is TGTGCCAGCAGACCAAGGACAGGGGCGGAAACTGAAGCTTTCTTT. It encodes CASRPRTGAETEAFF.

This chain uses TRBV7-6 with TRBJ2-3; 9 bases align to TRBD1. The CDR3 sequence is 15 residues long. Germline values: CDR1 SGHVS, CDR2 FNYEAQ. The ends lost 3 bases at V and 1 base at J; junction bases unmatched: 2. The CDR3: CASSFRTGGTDTQYF. In nucleotides, the CDR3 is TGTGCCAGCAGCTTCCGGACAGGGGGCACAGATACGCAGTATTTT.

The chain links TRBV2 to TRBJ2-4; D is undetermined. This CDR3 region has 13 residues. The ends were cut back, 4 bases at V and 2 bases at J, with 6 bases in the middle. Germline CDR1 is SNHLY and CDR2 is FYNNEI. CDR3: CASSAQPKNIQYF. Written as DNA, the CDR3 is TGTGCCAGCAGTGCCCAGCCCAAAAACATTCAGTACTTC.

The gene calls are TRBV28 and TRBJ1-2; D is perhaps TRBD1 (5 bases). The CDR3 spans 13 residues. Between the trimmed V and J ends, which lost 9 bases and 4 bases, there was a span of 15 bases. CDR1 MDHEN and CDR2 SYDVKM come from the germline V gene. CDR3 bases: TGTGCCAGTACCCCCGGGGGAGGCTATGGCTACACCTTC. It specifies CASTPGGGYGYTF.

There are a few counts of this clonotype. The chain joins TRBV7-2 to TRBJ2-3; perhaps TRBD1 as D (5 bases). Germline assignment: CDR1 SGHTA and CDR2 FQGNSA. The CDR3 totals 14 residues. Trimming stripped 5 bases from V and 0 bases from J, with 9 bases between. The CDR3: CASSPRQSTDTQYF. The CDR3 DNA follows: TGTGCCAGCAGCCCTAGACAGAGCACAGATACGCAGTATTTT.